The sequence of this T cell receptor beta chain was determined in a study of blood T cell repertoires in COVID-19. Study-wide context: Samples came from the United States, Italy and Spain, spanning acute and convalescent COVID-19. The analysed material was cDNA or gDNA that came from T cells, B-cell-depleted T cells, or PBMCs.

Trimming took 0 bases from V and 5 from J, leaving 12 bases between them. Germline V gene data show CDR1 as SGDLS and CDR2 as YYNGEE. CDR3 size: 15 residues. Study processing details: Estimation of nucleated cell counts was performed using reference gene primer amplification. Only in-frame clones appear in the TCRdb table, and some are missing; sequencing was by immunoSEQ multiplex PCR. The DNA was the basis for D and trimming; V, J and clone size are from that table. The profile shows around 320,000 clones, 90% of them singletons. Participants' reported clinical history set cohort assignment. The chain joins TRBV9 to TRBJ2-1, with a possible D match to TRBD1 (6 bases). The material sequenced was PBMCs or T cells enriched from blood (not recorded which). The source is a woman aged 18-35 years with acute COVID-19. DNA for the CDR3: TGTGCCAGCAGCGTAGAGGGGGAGTACAACAATGAGCAGTTCTTC. Translation: CASSVEGEYNNEQFF.